This is a list of T cell receptor beta chains from one sample in a study of CD8 T cells in Susac syndrome. TCRdb processed the immunoSEQ multiplex PCR reads anew with MiXCR; each CDR3 protein has one entry. The sample holds about 180,000 distinct CDR3 sequences, roughly 94% seen once. The specimen was CD4+ T cells from PBMCs. Receptors originate from a human donor with Susac syndrome. Each CDR3 is given with its conserved first and last residue.

>TRBJ1-2|TRBV6-1
CASSQRGQGARFQGYTF
>TRBJ2-3|TRBV5-1
CASSLAGTDTDTQYF
>TRBJ2-2|TRBV20-1
CSALRQGGWPNTGELFF
>TRBJ1-5|TRBV10-3
CAIMDQGDNQPQHF
>TRBJ2-1|TRBV29-1
CSGSRGGDEQFF
>TRBJ1-1|TRBV20-1
CSFQGPNTEAFF
>TRBJ1-5|TRBV28
CASSPLNQPQHF
>TRBJ1-2|TRBV28
CASSEESYGYTF
>TRBJ2-1|TRBV18
CASSPRWGGRPYNEQFF
>TRBJ1-2|TRBV7-9
CASRPGKQGQSANYGYTF